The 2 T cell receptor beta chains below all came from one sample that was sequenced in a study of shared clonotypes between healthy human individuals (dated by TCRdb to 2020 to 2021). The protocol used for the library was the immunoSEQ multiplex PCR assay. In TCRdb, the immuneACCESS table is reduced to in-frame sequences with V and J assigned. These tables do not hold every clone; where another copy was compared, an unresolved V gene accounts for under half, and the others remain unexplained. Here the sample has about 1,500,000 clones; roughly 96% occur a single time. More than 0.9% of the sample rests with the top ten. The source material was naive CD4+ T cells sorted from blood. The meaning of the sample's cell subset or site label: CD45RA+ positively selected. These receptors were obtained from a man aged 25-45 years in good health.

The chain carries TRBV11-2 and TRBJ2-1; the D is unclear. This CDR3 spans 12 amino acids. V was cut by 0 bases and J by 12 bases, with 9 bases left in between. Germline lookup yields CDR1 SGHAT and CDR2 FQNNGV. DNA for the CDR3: TGTGCCAGCAGCTTAGATGGGTACTGGCAGTTCTTC. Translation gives CASSLDGYWQFF.

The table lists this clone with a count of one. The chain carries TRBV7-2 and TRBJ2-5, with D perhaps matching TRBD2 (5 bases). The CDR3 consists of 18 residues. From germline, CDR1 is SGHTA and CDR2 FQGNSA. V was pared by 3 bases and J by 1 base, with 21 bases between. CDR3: CASSFNILSGRGQETQYF. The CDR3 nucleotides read TGTGCCAGCAGCTTCAACATTCTCAGTGGGAGAGGCCAAGAGACCCAGTACTTC. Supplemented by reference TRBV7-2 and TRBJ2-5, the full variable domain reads GAGVSQSPSNKVTEKGKDVELRCDPISGHTALYWYRQSLGQGLEFLIYFQGNSAPDKSGLPSDRFSAERTGGSVSTLTIQRTQQEDSAVYLCASSFNILSGRGQETQYFGPGTRLLVL.